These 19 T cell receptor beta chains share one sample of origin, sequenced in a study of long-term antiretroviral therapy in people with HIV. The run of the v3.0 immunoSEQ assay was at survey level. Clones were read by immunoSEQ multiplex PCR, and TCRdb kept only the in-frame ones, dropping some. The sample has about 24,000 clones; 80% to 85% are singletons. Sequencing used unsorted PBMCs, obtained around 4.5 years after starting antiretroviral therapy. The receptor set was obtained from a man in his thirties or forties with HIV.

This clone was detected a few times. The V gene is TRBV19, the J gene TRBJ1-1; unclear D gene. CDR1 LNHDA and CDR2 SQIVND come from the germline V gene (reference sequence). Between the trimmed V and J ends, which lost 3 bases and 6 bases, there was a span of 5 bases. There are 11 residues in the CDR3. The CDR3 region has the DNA TGTGCCAGTAGTATCGGGCCTGAAGCTTTCTTT. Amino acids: CASSIGPEAFF.

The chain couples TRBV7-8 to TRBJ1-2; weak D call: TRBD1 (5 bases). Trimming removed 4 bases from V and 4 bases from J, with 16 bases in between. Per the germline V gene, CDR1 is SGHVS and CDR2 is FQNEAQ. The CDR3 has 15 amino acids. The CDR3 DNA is TGTGCCAGCAGCTATGGGATGGGGGATGTCTATGGCTACACCTTC. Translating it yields CASSYGMGDVYGYTF.

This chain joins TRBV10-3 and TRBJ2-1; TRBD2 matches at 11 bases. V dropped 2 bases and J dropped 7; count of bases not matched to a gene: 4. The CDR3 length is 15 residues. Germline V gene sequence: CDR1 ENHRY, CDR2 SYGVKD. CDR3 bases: TGTGCCATCAGTGAGCCCGGGACTAGCGGAAATGAGCAGTTCTTC. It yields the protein CAISEPGTSGNEQFF.

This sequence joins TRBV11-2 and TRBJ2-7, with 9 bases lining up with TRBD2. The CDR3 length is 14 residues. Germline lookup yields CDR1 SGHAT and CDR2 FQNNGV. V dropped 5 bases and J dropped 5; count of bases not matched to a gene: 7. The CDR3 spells CASSLSGSTDEQYF. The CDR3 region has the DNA TGTGCCAGCAGCCTTAGCGGGAGCACCGACGAGCAGTACTTC.

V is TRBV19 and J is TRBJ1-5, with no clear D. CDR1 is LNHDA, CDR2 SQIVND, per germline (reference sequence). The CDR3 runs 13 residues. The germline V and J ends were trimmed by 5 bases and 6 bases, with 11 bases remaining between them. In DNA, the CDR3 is TGTGCCAGTAGTCCCCCCGGGATTCAGCCCCAGCATTTT. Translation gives CASSPPGIQPQHF.

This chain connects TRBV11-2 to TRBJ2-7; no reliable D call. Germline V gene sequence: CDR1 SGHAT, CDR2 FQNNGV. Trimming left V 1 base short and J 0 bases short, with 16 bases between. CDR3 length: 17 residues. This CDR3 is CASSLGTGRRSSYEQYF. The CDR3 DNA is TGTGCCAGCAGCTTAGGAACGGGCAGGCGAAGCTCCTACGAGCAGTACTTC.

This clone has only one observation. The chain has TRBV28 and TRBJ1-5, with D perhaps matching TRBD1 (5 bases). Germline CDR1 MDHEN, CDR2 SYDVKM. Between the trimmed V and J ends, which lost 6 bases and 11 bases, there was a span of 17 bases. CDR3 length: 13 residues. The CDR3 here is CASRGTTALTQHF. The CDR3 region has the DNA TGTGCCAGCAGAGGGACGACGGCTTTAACCCAGCATTTT.

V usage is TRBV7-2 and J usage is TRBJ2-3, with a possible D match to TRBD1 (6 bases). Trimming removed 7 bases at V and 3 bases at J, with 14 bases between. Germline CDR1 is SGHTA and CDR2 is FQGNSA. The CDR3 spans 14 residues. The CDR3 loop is CASTIGQITDTQYF. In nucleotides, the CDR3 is TGTGCCAGCACCATCGGACAGATTACAGATACGCAGTATTTT.

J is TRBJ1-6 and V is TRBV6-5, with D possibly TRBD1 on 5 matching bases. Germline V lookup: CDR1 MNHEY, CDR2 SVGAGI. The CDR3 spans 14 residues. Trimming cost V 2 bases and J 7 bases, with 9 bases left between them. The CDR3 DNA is TGTGCCAGCAGTTACGGAGGGGAAAATTCACCCCTCCACTTT. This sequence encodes CASSYGGENSPLHF.

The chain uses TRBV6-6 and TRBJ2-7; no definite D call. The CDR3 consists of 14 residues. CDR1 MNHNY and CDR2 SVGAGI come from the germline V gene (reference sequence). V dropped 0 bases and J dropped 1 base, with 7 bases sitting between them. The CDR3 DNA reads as TGTGCCAGCAGTTACTCGTCGGATTCCTACGAGCAGTACTTC. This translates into CASSYSSDSYEQYF.

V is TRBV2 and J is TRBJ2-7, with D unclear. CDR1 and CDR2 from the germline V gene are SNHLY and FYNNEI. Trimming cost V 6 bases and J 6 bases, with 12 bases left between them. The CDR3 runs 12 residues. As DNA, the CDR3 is TGTGCCAGCAGGGCCTCGGGCCCCGAGCAGTACTTC. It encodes CASRASGPEQYF.

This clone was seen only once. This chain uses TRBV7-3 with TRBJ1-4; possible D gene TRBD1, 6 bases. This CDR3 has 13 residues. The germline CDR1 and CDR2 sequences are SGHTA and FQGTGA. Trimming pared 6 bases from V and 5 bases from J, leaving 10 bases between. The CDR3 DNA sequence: TGTGCCAGCAGTGGGGGCTCAAATGAAAAACTGTTTTTT. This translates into CASSGGSNEKLFF.

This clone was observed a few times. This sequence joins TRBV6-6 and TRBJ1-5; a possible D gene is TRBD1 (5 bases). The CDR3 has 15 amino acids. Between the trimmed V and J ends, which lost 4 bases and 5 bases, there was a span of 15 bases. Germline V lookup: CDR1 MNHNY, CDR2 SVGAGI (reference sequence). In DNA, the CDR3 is TGTGCCAGCAGTTCCACGGGCAGGGTGGATCAGCCCCAGCATTTT. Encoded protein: CASSSTGRVDQPQHF.

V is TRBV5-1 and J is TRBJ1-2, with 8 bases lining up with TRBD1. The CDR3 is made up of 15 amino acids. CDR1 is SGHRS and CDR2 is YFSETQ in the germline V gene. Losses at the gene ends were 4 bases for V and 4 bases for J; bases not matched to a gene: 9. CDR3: CASSPDEGQAYGYTF. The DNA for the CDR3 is TGCGCCAGCAGCCCAGACGAGGGACAGGCCTATGGCTACACCTTC.

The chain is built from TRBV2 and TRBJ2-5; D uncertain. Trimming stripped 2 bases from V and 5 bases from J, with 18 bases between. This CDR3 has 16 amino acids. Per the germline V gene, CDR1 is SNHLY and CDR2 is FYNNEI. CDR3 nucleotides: TGTGCCAGCAGTGAAAGGTTGGGCCGAACTGGGGAGACCCAGTACTTC. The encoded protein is CASSERLGRTGETQYF.

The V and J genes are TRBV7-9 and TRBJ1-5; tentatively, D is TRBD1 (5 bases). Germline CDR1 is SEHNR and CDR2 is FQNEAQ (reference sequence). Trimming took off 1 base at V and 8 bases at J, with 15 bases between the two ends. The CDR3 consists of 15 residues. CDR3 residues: CASSLVSSGEEPQHF. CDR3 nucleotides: TGTGCCAGCAGCTTAGTTAGCTCGGGGGAAGAGCCCCAGCATTTT.

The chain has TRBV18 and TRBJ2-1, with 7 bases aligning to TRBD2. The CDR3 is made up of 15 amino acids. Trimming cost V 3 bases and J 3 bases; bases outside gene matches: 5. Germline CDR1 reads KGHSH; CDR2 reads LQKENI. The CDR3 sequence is CASSPKGGGYNEQFF. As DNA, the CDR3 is TGTGCCAGCTCACCGAAGGGCGGGGGCTACAATGAGCAGTTCTTC.

CDR3 DNA sequence: TGTGCCAGCAGCAACAGGGAACAGGTAGGATACGAGCAGTACTTC. Translating gives CASSNREQVGYEQYF. The rearrangement links TRBV7-9 to TRBJ2-7; D may be TRBD1 (6 bases). The CDR3 has 15 residues. Germline values: CDR1 SEHNR, CDR2 FQNEAQ (reference sequence). V was cut by 5 bases and J by 4 bases, with 18 bases left in between. The full variable domain, in which reference TRBV7-9 and TRBJ2-7 provide the parts outside the CDR3, is DTGVSQNPRHKITKRGQNVTFRCDPISEHNRLYWYRQTLGQGPEFLTYFQNEAQLEKSRLLSDRFSAERPKGSFSTLEIQRTEQGDSAMYLCASSNREQVGYEQYFGPGTRLTVT.

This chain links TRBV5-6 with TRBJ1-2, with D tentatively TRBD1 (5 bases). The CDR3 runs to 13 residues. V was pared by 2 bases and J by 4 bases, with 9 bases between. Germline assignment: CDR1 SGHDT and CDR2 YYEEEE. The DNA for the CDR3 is TGTGCCAGCAGCTTCGGGACGCCCTATGGCTACACCTTC. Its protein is CASSFGTPYGYTF.